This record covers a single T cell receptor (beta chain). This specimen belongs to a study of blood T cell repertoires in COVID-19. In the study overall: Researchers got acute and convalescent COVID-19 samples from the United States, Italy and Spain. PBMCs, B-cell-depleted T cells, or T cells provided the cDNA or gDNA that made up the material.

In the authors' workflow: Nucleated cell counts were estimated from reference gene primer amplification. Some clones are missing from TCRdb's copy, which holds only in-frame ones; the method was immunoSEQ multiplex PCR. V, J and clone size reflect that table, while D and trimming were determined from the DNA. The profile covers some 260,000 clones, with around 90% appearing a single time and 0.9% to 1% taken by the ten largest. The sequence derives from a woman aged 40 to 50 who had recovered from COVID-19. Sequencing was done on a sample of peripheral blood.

The CDR3 DNA follows: TGTGCCTGGGCGAACAGGGCCTTGGCTAATGAAAAACTGTTTTTT. Translated: CAWANRALANEKLFF. This chain connects TRBV30 to TRBJ1-4; D is possibly TRBD1 (6 bases). From germline, CDR1 is GTSNPN and CDR2 SVGIG (reference sequence). The CDR3 has 15 amino acids. The V and J ends lost 5 bases and 3 bases respectively, with 16 bases between them. The variable domain in full, with the rest retrieved from reference TRBV30 and TRBJ1-4, is SQTIHQWPATLVQPVGSPLSLECTVEGTSNPNLYWYRQAAGRGLQLLFYSVGIGQISSEVPQNLSASRPQDRQFILSSKKLLLSDSGFYLCAWANRALANEKLFFGSGTQLSVL.